Sequencing of this T cell receptor beta chain was carried out in a study of persistence of HIV-infected CD4 T cells. This was the immunoSEQ version 4 assay in survey mode. The table came from immunoSEQ multiplex PCR; TCRdb's copy has only in-frame clones and leaves some out. The sample shows tens of thousands of clones, about nine tenths of them seen only once. This clone was counted a single time. The antigen is undetermined. This nonspecific control used anti-CD3/anti-CD28 bead stimulation of CD4+ T cells. Sorting of responding CD4+ T cells relied on upregulated CD40 ligand together with CD69. This CDR3 spans 14 amino acids. Germline V gene lookup returns CDR1 LGHDT and CDR2 YNNKEL (reference sequence). V was shortened by 4 bases and J by 6 bases, with 15 bases between the two germline ends.

The rearrangement joins TRBV3-1 (or the pseudogene TRBV3-2) to TRBJ1-2, with D perhaps matching TRBD1 (5 bases). The specimen was CD4+ T cells sorted from PBMCs after approximately 20-hour stimulation, collected from a patient who received antiretroviral therapy. This sequence originates from an adult woman with HIV who was CMV-seropositive. The CDR3: CASSPRRDGDGYTF. CDR3 DNA sequence: TGTGCCAGCAGCCCGCGCCGGGACGGTGATGGCTACACCTTC.